The present entry profiles one T cell receptor beta chain with its context. The data derive from a study of CDR3 diversity in severe acne. TCRdb called the PCR reads again in MiXCR, with one record for every CDR3 protein. The sample contains approximately 90,000 distinct CDR3 sequences, approximately 49% of which appear only once. The clonotype was recovered from a male donor with severe acne vulgaris. The sample taken for sequencing was blood.

CDR3 nucleotides: TGCAGCGATACGGGGGTGAACTACACCTTC. Its protein is CSDTGVNYTF. The V call is TRBV29-1, the J call TRBJ1-2; D is possibly TRBD1 (5 bases). The germline V gene encodes CDR1 SQVTM and CDR2 ANQGSEA. This CDR3 spans 10 amino acids. The germline V and J ends were trimmed by 7 bases and 10 bases, with 13 bases remaining between them.